One sample yielded the 10 T cell receptor beta chains listed below, sequenced in a study of cytomegalovirus exposure and HLA in healthy donors. Amplification used 60 Vbeta primers and 13 Jbeta primers. Profiling relied on immunoSEQ multiplex PCR, and the TCRdb table lists in-frame clones only, not all of them. The sample holds around 200,000 clones, roughly 80% seen once. Input material: PBMCs. The receptors stem from a man aged 40-49 years in good health and CMV-seropositive.

CDR3: CASAFGATYEQYV. The CDR3 DNA is TGTGCTAGTGCCTTTGGAGCAACCTACGAGCAGTACGTC. This sequence joins TRBV12-5 and TRBJ2-7; D gene uncertain. The CDR3 is 13 amino acids. Germline V gene data show CDR1 as LGHNT and CDR2 as FRNRAP. Trimming cost V 7 bases and J 2 bases, with 12 bases left between them.

The chain employs TRBV2 and TRBJ1-1, with 7 bases that match TRBD1. The CDR3 consists of 15 residues. Germline lookup yields CDR1 SNHLY and CDR2 FYNNEI. V lost 4 bases to trimming and J lost 1 base; unmatched junction nucleotides: 6. CDR3 in amino acids: CASSARAGGNTEAFF. CDR3 nucleotide sequence: TGTGCCAGCAGTGCGAGGGCAGGGGGGAACACTGAAGCTTTCTTT.

Here the CDR3 DNA reads TGTGCCAGCAGTCTGTCCGGGAGGGAATCCTCTGGAAACACCATATATTTT. This translates into CASSLSGRESSGNTIYF. V gene TRBV5-6 combines with J gene TRBJ1-3; D unresolved. Trimming took 5 bases from V and 0 from J, leaving 18 bases between them. Germline lookup yields CDR1 SGHDT and CDR2 YYEEEE. The CDR3 sequence is 17 residues long.

This CDR3 reads CASRTGPEQYV. The CDR3 region has the DNA TGTGCCAGCCGGACAGGCCCCGAGCAGTACGTC. This chain links TRBV2 with TRBJ2-7, with 7 positions matching TRBD1. The CDR3 spans 11 residues. The germline CDR1 and CDR2 sequences are SNHLY and FYNNEI. V was pared by 8 bases and J by 6 bases, with 4 bases of the junction left unmatched.

This clone was observed a handful of times. V is TRBV27 and J is TRBJ2-1; 11 nucleotides align to TRBD2. J gave up 5 bases and V 0 bases, and 6 bases lay outside the gene matches. Germline loops: CDR1 MNHEY, CDR2 SMNVEV (reference sequence). The CDR3 has 17 residues. CDR3 in DNA: TGTGCCAGCAGTTTATCTACTAGCGGGAGACCCCACAATGAGCAGTTCTTC. Translation: CASSLSTSGRPHNEQFF.

The gene calls are TRBV7-9 and TRBJ2-1, with TRBD2 matching over 9 bases. CDR1 and CDR2 from the germline V gene are SEHNR and FQNEAQ (reference sequence). CDR3 length: 16 amino acids. V gave up 4 bases and J gave up 2 bases; unmatched junction bases: 6. The CDR3 loop reads CASSSLAGAAYNEQFF. In DNA, the CDR3 is TGTGCCAGCAGCTCCTTAGCGGGAGCGGCCTACAATGAGCAGTTCTTC.

This chain connects TRBV4-2 to TRBJ2-3; TRBD2 aligns across 10 bases. Germline V lookup: CDR1 LGHNA, CDR2 YNFKEQ. V trimming: 3 bases; J trimming: 1 base; junction bases outside the gene matches: 7. This CDR3 is 17 amino acids long. The CDR3, as DNA: TGTGCCAGCAGCCACCGCTTCGGGACTAGCGGCACAGATACGCAGTATTTT. It codes for CASSHRFGTSGTDTQYF.

In this sample, this clone turned up a few times. The chain joins TRBV11-1 to TRBJ2-2; no definite D call. The CDR3 runs 15 residues. Germline CDR1 is SGHAT and CDR2 is FQDESV (reference sequence). Trimming shortened V by 7 bases and J by 2 bases, and 14 bases separated the two germline ends. CDR3 sequence: CASTPGVLNTGELFF. The CDR3 nucleotides read TGTGCCAGCACCCCAGGTGTGTTAAACACCGGGGAGCTGTTTTTT.

This chain joins TRBV11-3 and TRBJ2-1; 14 positions agree with TRBD2. The germline V gene encodes CDR1 SGHNT and CDR2 YENEEA. With 5 bases clipped from V and 7 bases from J, the junction kept 10 bases outside the gene matches. The CDR3 is made up of 17 amino acids. The CDR3 coding sequence is TGTGCCAGCAGCCCCGAAGGGACTAGCGGGAGAAGGAATGAGCAGTTCTTC. Its translation is CASSPEGTSGRRNEQFF.

V and J are TRBV5-1 and TRBJ2-5, with TRBD2 matching 11 bases. The CDR3 spans 17 residues. The germline CDR1 and CDR2 sequences are SGHRS and YFSETQ. V was pared by 1 base and J by 3 bases, with 8 bases of the junction left unmatched. The CDR3 loop reads CASSLSTSGRGKETQYF. The CDR3 DNA follows: TGCGCCAGCAGCTTGTCAACTAGCGGGAGAGGGAAAGAGACCCAGTACTTC.